This T cell receptor beta chain is from a study of identical twins. Study-wide findings and caveats: Insertions were reduced in abundant cord blood beta clonotypes but not in memory repertoires.

TCRdb recomputed calls from the 5' RACE reads with MiXCR, one row per CDR3 protein. The sample has fewer than 250,000 distinct CDR3 sequences, 5.5% to 8% seen once; the top ten hold more than 3%. V was cut by 3 bases and J by 8 bases, with 7 bases left in between. Germline V gene sequence: CDR1 SGHRS, CDR2 YFSETQ. The CDR3 is 11 amino acids. This clonotype was counted ten times or more. The antigen is undetermined. In addition, the sample was reused for a study of yellow fever vaccine responses in identical twins.

The genes are TRBV5-1 and TRBJ2-3, with a possible D match to TRBD2 (5 bases). This sequence was found in a woman between 18 and 29 years old in good health. Sample: memory (CD45RO+) T cells sorted from blood. The CDR3 nucleotides read TGCGCCAGCAGCTCGGGAATTACGCAGTATTTT. Translating it yields CASSSGITQYF.